The T cell receptor (beta chain) under discussion was sequenced for a study of shared clonotypes between healthy human individuals. This table comes from immunoSEQ multiplex PCR, and its TCRdb copy is limited to in-frame clones, with some not included. Of some 1.5 million clones listed, 95% to 99% are singletons. Sequenced: naive CD4+ T cells sorted from blood. Subset denoted: CD45RA+ positively selected. The clonotype was recovered from a man aged 25-45 years in good health.

The CDR3 DNA follows: TGTGCCAGCAGCTTGGCGCAGGGGAAGACCCAGTACTTC. It codes for CASSLAQGKTQYF. The rearrangement links TRBV5-6 to TRBJ2-5, with a tentative D call TRBD1 (6 bases). V lost 0 bases and J 6 bases, leaving 9 bases between the germline ends. This CDR3 region has 13 residues. Germline V CDR1 and CDR2: SGHDT, YYEEEE.